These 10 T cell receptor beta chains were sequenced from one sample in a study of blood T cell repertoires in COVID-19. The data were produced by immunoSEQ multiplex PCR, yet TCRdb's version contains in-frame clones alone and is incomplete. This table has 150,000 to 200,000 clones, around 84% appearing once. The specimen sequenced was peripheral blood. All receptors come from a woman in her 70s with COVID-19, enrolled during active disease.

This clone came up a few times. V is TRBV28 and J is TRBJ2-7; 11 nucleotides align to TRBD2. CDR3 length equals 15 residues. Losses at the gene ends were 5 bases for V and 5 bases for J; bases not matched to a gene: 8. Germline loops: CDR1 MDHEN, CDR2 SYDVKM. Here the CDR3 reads CASSPQGLAVHEQYF. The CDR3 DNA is TGTGCCAGCAGTCCTCAGGGACTAGCGGTCCACGAGCAGTACTTC.

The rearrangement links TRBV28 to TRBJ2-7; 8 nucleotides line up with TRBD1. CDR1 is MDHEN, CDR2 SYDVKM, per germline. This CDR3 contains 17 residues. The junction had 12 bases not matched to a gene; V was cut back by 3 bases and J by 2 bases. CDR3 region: CASSFTLGRGPAYEQYV. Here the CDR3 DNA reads TGTGCCAGCAGTTTCACTCTCGGCAGGGGGCCTGCCTACGAGCAGTACGTC.

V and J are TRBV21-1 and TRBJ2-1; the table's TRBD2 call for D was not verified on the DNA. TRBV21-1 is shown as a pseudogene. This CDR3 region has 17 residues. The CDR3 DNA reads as TGTGCCAGCAGCAAACGGTCTAGCGGGGGGGCCTACAATGAGCAGTTCTTC. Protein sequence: CASSKRSSGGAYNEQFF.

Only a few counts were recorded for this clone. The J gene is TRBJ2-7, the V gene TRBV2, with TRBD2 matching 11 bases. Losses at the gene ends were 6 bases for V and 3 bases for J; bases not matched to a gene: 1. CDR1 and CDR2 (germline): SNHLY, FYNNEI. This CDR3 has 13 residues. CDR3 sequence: CASSGTSGYEQYV. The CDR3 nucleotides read TGTGCCAGCAGCGGGACTAGCGGCTACGAGCAGTACGTC.

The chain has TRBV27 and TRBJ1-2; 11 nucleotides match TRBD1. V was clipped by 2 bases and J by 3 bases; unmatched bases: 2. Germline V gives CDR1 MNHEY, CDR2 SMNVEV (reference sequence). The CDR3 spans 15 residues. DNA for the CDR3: TGTGCCAGCAGTTTAGGACAGGGGGCCTACTATGGCTACACCTTC. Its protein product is CASSLGQGAYYGYTF.

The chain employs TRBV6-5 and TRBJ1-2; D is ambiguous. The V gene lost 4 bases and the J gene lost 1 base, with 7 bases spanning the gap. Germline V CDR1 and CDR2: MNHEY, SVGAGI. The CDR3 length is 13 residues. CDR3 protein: CASSLQFNYGYTF. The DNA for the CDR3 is TGTGCCAGCAGTTTACAATTTAACTATGGCTACACCTTC.

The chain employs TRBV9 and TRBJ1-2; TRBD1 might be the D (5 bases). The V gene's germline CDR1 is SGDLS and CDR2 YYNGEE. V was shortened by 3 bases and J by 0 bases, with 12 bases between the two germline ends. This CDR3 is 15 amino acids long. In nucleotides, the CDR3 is TGTGCCAGCAGCGCCTTAGGGACTGCTAACTATGGCTACACCTTC. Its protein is CASSALGTANYGYTF.

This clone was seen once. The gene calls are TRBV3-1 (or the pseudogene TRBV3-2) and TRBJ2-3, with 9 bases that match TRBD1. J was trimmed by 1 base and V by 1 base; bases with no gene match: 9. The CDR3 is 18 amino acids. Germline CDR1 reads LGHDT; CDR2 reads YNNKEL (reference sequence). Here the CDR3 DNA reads TGTGCCAGCAGCCAAGTTTATACAGGGGGCACTCGCACAGATACGCAGTATTTT. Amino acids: CASSQVYTGGTRTDTQYF.

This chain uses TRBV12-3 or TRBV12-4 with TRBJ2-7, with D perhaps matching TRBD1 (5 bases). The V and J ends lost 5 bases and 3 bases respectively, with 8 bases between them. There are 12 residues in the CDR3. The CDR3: CASSTGGYEQYF. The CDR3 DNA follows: TGTGCCAGCAGTACAGGTGGCTACGAGCAGTACTTC.

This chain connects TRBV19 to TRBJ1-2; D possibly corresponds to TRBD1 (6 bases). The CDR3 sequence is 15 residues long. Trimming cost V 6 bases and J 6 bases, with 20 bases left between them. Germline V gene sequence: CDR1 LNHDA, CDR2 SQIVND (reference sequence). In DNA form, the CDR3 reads TGTGCCAGTAGCCCTCACCCTACAGGGTTTGATGGCTACACCTTC. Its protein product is CASSPHPTGFDGYTF.